These 17 T cell receptor beta chains were sequenced from one sample in a study of T cells in Graves' hyperthyroidism and ophthalmopathy (dated by TCRdb to the late 2010s). The protocol used for the library was multiplex PCR. Sequencing used an Illumina HiSeq 2000. TCR beta CDR3 regions were amplified from RNA transcripts. The TCR CDR3 was subjected to a first round of RT-PCR using the HTBI primer set and the Qiagen OneStep RT-PCR kit. The public reads were reprocessed in TCRdb via fastp at Q25 and MiXCR, keeping in-frame beta chains. Each entry is one CDR3 protein sequence, shown with its most common DNA and genes. This sample has 470,000 or so distinct CDR3 sequences in its table, and about 20% of those were observed once. The top ten clones comprise around 27% of the sample. The sample consisted of blood. These receptors were obtained from a young man with Graves' hyperthyroidism.

The chain carries TRBV7-6 and TRBJ2-2; D remains unclear. The CDR3 runs 15 residues. The V end was cut by 1 base, the J end by 0 bases, with 6 bases between. Germline V gene data show CDR1 as SGHVS and CDR2 as FNYEAQ. The CDR3 nucleotides are TGTGCCAGCAGCTTAGTGGATCCGAACACCGGGGAGCTGTTTTTT. Amino acids: CASSLVDPNTGELFF.

J is TRBJ2-2 and V is TRBV10-3; D is perhaps TRBD2 (5 bases). V was trimmed by 6 bases and J by 6 bases, leaving 17 bases between them. CDR1 is ENHRY and CDR2 is SYGVKD in the germline V gene. This CDR3 comprises 15 residues. In DNA form, the CDR3 reads TGTGCCATCAGCTCCATCACAGCGGATGCCGGGGAGCTGTTTTTT. Protein sequence: CAISSITADAGELFF.

There are many counts of this clonotype. This chain joins TRBV15 and TRBJ1-4, with D possibly TRBD1 on 5 matching bases. With 9 bases removed from V and 7 bases from J, the gap between germline ends came to 9 bases. Germline V gene lookup returns CDR1 LNHNV and CDR2 YYDKDF (reference sequence). This CDR3 region has 11 residues. The CDR3 DNA follows: TGTGCCACAGGAAGGGGTGAAAAACTGTTTTTT. Encoded protein: CATGRGEKLFF.

This clonotype showed up just a few times. This chain links TRBV11-1 with TRBJ1-2; unclear D gene. The CDR3 runs to 13 residues. Germline V CDR1 and CDR2: SGHAT, FQDESV (reference sequence). V lost 3 bases and J lost 3, with 8 bases in between. Here the CDR3 DNA reads TGTGCCAGCAGCTTCGTCCATTACTATGGCTACACCTTC. Translated, it gives CASSFVHYYGYTF.

The chain combines TRBV20-1 with TRBJ2-5, with 11 bases fitting TRBD2. The germline CDR1 and CDR2 sequences are DFQATT and SNEGSKA (reference sequence). The CDR3 has 17 residues. With 3 bases clipped from V and 5 bases from J, the junction kept 14 bases outside the gene matches. This CDR3 reads CSASPTSGGPWRETQYF. The DNA of the CDR3 is TGCAGTGCTAGCCCCACTAGCGGGGGCCCATGGAGGGAGACCCAGTACTTC.

The V call is TRBV19, the J call TRBJ2-6; D gene ambiguous. The CDR3 totals 13 residues. Trimming took off 2 bases at V and 4 bases at J, with 3 bases between the two ends. Germline assignment: CDR1 LNHDA and CDR2 SQIVND (reference sequence). DNA for the CDR3: TGTGCCAGTAGTATACAGGGGGCCAACGTCCTGACTTTC. Translating it yields CASSIQGANVLTF.

This clonotype came up a few times. V usage is TRBV7-8 and J usage is TRBJ1-3, with a weak D call TRBD1 (5 bases). This CDR3 comprises 16 residues. In germline, CDR1 is SGHVS, CDR2 FQNEAQ. Trimming cost V 4 bases and J 3 bases, with 16 bases left between them. CDR3 residues: CASSSWGVGSGNTIYF. CDR3 coding DNA: TGTGCCAGCAGCTCTTGGGGGGTTGGGAGTGGAAACACCATATATTTT.

V and J are TRBV30 and TRBJ2-2; 7 bases match TRBD1. Germline CDR1 is GTSNPN and CDR2 is SVGIG (reference sequence). V was pared by 5 bases and J by 4 bases, with 4 bases of the junction left unmatched. This CDR3 is built from 13 residues. CDR3 nucleotide sequence: TGTGCCTGGGACAGGGTTGGCACCGGGGAGCTGTTTTTT. Translated: CAWDRVGTGELFF.

This clonotype has a count of ten or more. This chain links TRBV15 with TRBJ1-1; weak D call: TRBD1 (5 bases). Trimming stripped 1 base from V and 6 bases from J, with 18 bases between. The CDR3 has 16 amino acids. Germline V gene lookup returns CDR1 LNHNV and CDR2 YYDKDF (reference sequence). CDR3 coding DNA: TGTGCCACCAGCAGAGGTGGGGAGGGGAGGGGACCTGAAGCTTTCTTT. This encodes CATSRGGEGRGPEAFF.

The chain recombines TRBV7-3 with TRBJ2-7; D is possibly TRBD1 or TRBD2 (5 bases each). The V end lost 3 bases, the J end lost 2 bases, and 17 bases lay between the germline ends. Germline V gene lookup returns CDR1 SGHTA and CDR2 FQGTGA. The CDR3 extends over 16 amino acids. The CDR3 bases are TGTGCCAGCAGCTTTAGAATGGGGGAGAGGGCCTACGAGCAGTACTTC. Translated, it gives CASSFRMGERAYEQYF.

This clonotype was detected many times. The rearrangement joins TRBV30 to TRBJ1-3; D is ambiguous. This CDR3 has 15 residues. CDR1 is GTSNPN, CDR2 SVGIG, per germline (reference sequence). Trimming took 4 bases from V and 4 from J, leaving 17 bases between them. In DNA form, the CDR3 reads TGTGCCTGGACCCTCCCGGACCGACCGGGAAACACCATATATTTT. It encodes CAWTLPDRPGNTIYF.

This clonotype was seen ten or more times. The rearrangement joins TRBV6-5 to TRBJ1-1; the match to TRBD1 covers 8 bases. The CDR3 length is 16 residues. Germline CDR1 reads MNHEY; CDR2 reads SVGAGI. V was pared by 2 bases and J by 4 bases, with 9 bases of the junction left unmatched. The CDR3 nucleotides are TGTGCCAGCAGTTACGCCCGACAGGGGAGGATCACTGAAGCTTTCTTT. As protein: CASSYARQGRITEAFF.

This clonotype occurred many times. CDR3 sequence (DNA): TGTGCCAGCAGTTTATGGCAGGGTAGCAATCAGCCCCAGCATTTT. This encodes CASSLWQGSNQPQHF. The chain joins TRBV28 to TRBJ1-5; D might be TRBD1 (5 bases). The CDR3 length is 15 residues. V dropped 0 bases and J dropped 0 bases, with 6 bases sitting between them. CDR1 is MDHEN and CDR2 is SYDVKM in the germline V gene.

This clonotype has at least ten counts. The chain employs TRBV12-3 or TRBV12-4 and TRBJ2-2, with 9 bases identical to TRBD1. The trim removed 6 bases at V and 6 bases at J, leaving 8 bases unmatched. The CDR3 runs to 15 residues. The CDR3 protein is CASRTGQGVAGELFF. The CDR3, as DNA: TGTGCCAGCAGGACGGGACAGGGTGTAGCCGGGGAGCTGTTTTTT.

There are a few counts of this clonotype. The chain has TRBV9 and TRBJ1-1; D gene ambiguous. The CDR3 loop spans 14 amino acids. The V end lost 4 bases, the J end lost 1 base, and 11 bases lay between the germline ends. Germline V gene data show CDR1 as SGDLS and CDR2 as YYNGEE. CDR3 nucleotides: TGTGCCAGCAGCCGCTTTGCAGCGAACACTGAAGCTTTCTTT. Encoded protein: CASSRFAANTEAFF.

This clonotype came up many times. V and J are TRBV28 and TRBJ1-5; D gene ambiguous. The CDR3 extends over 16 amino acids. The germline CDR1 and CDR2 sequences are MDHEN and SYDVKM. V lost 4 bases, J lost 5 bases, and 18 bases lay in between. The CDR3 region is CASSSLFRTEDQPQHF. In DNA form, the CDR3 reads TGTGCCAGCAGTTCCCTATTTAGGACTGAGGATCAGCCCCAGCATTTT.

There are many counts of this clonotype. The chain combines TRBV20-1 with TRBJ2-7; no clear D. The germline V gene encodes CDR1 DFQATT and CDR2 SNEGSKA (reference sequence). V lost 5 bases and J 1 base, leaving 9 bases between the germline ends. CDR3 length equals 12 residues. The CDR3 loop reads CSAETPSYEQYF. In nucleotides, the CDR3 is TGCAGTGCTGAGACACCTTCCTACGAGCAGTACTTC.